These 12 T cell receptor beta chains share one sample of origin, sequenced in a study of blood T cell repertoires in COVID-19. Method: immunoSEQ multiplex PCR; TCRdb's copy keeps in-frame clones and lacks some. The sample has 350,000 to 450,000 clones, 86% seen once. Sequenced: peripheral blood. The source is a woman aged 60-75 years with COVID-19, enrolled during active disease.

This sequence joins TRBV6-1 and TRBJ2-7, with TRBD2 as a possible D gene (6 bases). Germline CDR1 reads MNHNS; CDR2 reads SASEGT. This CDR3 is built from 12 residues. The V end was cut by 3 bases, the J end by 6 bases, with 9 bases between. CDR3 DNA: TGTGCCAGCAGTGAGAGGAGGGTCGAGCAGTACTTC. Amino acid sequence: CASSERRVEQYF.

For this clone: Other DNA sequences of this sample code for an identical CDR3. The CDR3 spells CASRGQGPGNTIYF. CDR3 DNA sequence: TGTGCCAGTAGAGGACAGGGCCCTGGAAACACCATATATTTT. This chain connects TRBV19 to TRBJ1-3; 8 nucleotides align to TRBD1. The CDR3 has 14 amino acids. V lost 6 bases, J lost 2 bases, and 3 bases stayed unmatched. Germline CDR1 and CDR2: LNHDA and SQIVND (reference sequence).

V and J are TRBV19 and TRBJ1-2, with a weak D call TRBD1 (5 bases). Germline CDR1 and CDR2: LNHDA and SQIVND (reference sequence). This CDR3 comprises 15 residues. Trimming pared 3 bases from V and 4 bases from J, leaving 15 bases between. The CDR3 loop reads CASSMTGVFAYGYTF. In DNA, the CDR3 is TGTGCCAGTAGTATGACGGGGGTCTTCGCCTATGGCTACACCTTC.

V and J are TRBV6-5 and TRBJ1-6; the match to TRBD1 covers 8 bases. This CDR3 spans 16 amino acids. The trim removed 0 bases at V and 2 bases at J, leaving 0 bases unmatched. CDR1 and CDR2 (germline): MNHEY, SVGAGI. CDR3 sequence reads: CASSYSDRAYNSPLHF. CDR3 nucleotide sequence: TGTGCCAGCAGTTACTCGGACAGGGCCTATAATTCACCCCTCCACTTT.

This clone was recorded many times. This chain joins TRBV6-1 and TRBJ1-5; no definite D call. The CDR3 runs to 14 residues. V shed 3 bases and J shed 3 bases, with 9 bases lying between them. The germline CDR1 and CDR2 sequences are MNHNS and SASEGT. Here the CDR3 reads CASSEVRINQPQHF. As DNA, the CDR3 is TGTGCCAGCAGTGAGGTGCGGATCAATCAGCCCCAGCATTTT.

The chain uses TRBV19 and TRBJ1-2; TRBD1 matches at 9 bases. V was pared by 7 bases and J by 2 bases, with 17 bases of the junction left unmatched. The CDR3 length is 18 residues. Germline V CDR1 and CDR2: LNHDA, SQIVND (reference sequence). Here the CDR3 reads CASTEYGTGREINYGYTF. The CDR3 DNA reads TGTGCCAGTACCGAATACGGGACAGGGAGGGAGATAAACTATGGCTACACCTTC.

The gene calls are TRBV6-2 or TRBV6-3 and TRBJ2-2, with a possible D match to TRBD2 (7 bases). V lost 6 bases, J lost 2 bases, and 16 bases lay in between. This CDR3 region has 16 residues. Germline V gives CDR1 MNHEY, CDR2 SVGEGT. The CDR3 nucleotides are TGTGCCAGCAGCCCAGGGGCGGGGGCTAACACCGGGGAGCTGTTTTTT. Its translation: CASSPGAGANTGELFF.

In DNA form, the CDR3 reads TGTGCCAGCCTAAGGGAACAGGGAGCCGAGCAGTACTTC. Its translation: CASLREQGAEQYF. V usage is TRBV2 and J usage is TRBJ2-7, with D perhaps matching TRBD1 (6 bases). Trimming removed 8 bases from V and 6 bases from J, with 17 bases in between. Germline V gene sequence: CDR1 SNHLY, CDR2 FYNNEI. The CDR3 is 13 amino acids.

This chain joins TRBV7-2 and TRBJ1-2; 7 bases map to TRBD1. CDR1 and CDR2 (germline): SGHTA, FQGNSA. V lost 5 bases and J lost 4; bases outside the gene matches: 4. The CDR3 runs to 13 residues. The CDR3 nucleotides are TGTGCCAGCAGCCCGGGACAGAGCTATGGCTACACCTTC. Protein product: CASSPGQSYGYTF.

This clone was detected only once. The chain couples TRBV19 to TRBJ2-5; TRBD1 aligns across 7 bases. The CDR3 length is 13 residues. J was trimmed by 4 bases and V by 5 bases; bases with no gene match: 4. Per the germline V gene, CDR1 is LNHDA and CDR2 is SQIVND (reference sequence). The CDR3 DNA reads TGTGCCAGTAGTTCACAGGGGATAGAGACCCAGTACTTC. It specifies CASSSQGIETQYF.

The chain employs TRBV10-1 and TRBJ2-1, with 8 positions matching TRBD2. J gave up 3 bases and V 4 bases, and 14 bases lay outside the gene matches. Germline CDR1 WNHNN, CDR2 SYGVQD (reference sequence). CDR3 length: 18 amino acids. CDR3 sequence: CASSGAGLGGGIYNEQFF. The CDR3 bases are TGCGCCAGCAGTGGCGCGGGTCTTGGCGGGGGGATCTACAATGAGCAGTTCTTC.

This clone was detected only a few times. The gene calls are TRBV25-1 and TRBJ2-3, with 9 positions matching TRBD2. Looked up from germline, CDR1 is MGHDK and CDR2 is SYGVNS. The CDR3 loop spans 15 amino acids. V lost 8 bases to trimming and J lost 0 bases; unmatched junction nucleotides: 6. CDR3 sequence: CASVASGASTDTQYF. The CDR3 nucleotides are TGTGCCAGCGTCGCTAGCGGGGCTAGCACAGATACGCAGTATTTT.